The 15 T cell receptor beta chains below were found in one sample sequenced in a study of identical twins. One entry per CDR3 protein, called by TCRdb with MiXCR from the 5' RACE reads. The table has about 220,000 distinct CDR3 sequences, 7.5% seen once; the top ten hold under 7%. These same records also appear under a second study, on yellow fever vaccine responses in identical twins.

The sample consisted of CD8+ T cells sorted from blood. The source is a young woman in good health.

In this sample, this clonotype turned up many times. This chain links TRBV2 with TRBJ1-4; D possibly corresponds to TRBD1 (5 bases). CDR3 length: 11 amino acids. CDR1 is SNHLY, CDR2 FYNNEI, per germline. The CDR3 nucleotides read TGTGCAGCAGGGTCGGCCCTTGTACTGTTTTTT. This gives the protein CAAGSALVLFF.

There are many counts of this clonotype. The J gene is TRBJ2-7, the V gene TRBV3-1; D is unclear. CDR3 length: 11 amino acids. Trimming cost V 0 bases and J 7 bases, with 4 bases left between them. Germline V CDR1 and CDR2: LGHDT, YNNKEL (reference sequence). CDR3 DNA: TGTGCCAGCAGCCAAGAGGAGGAGCAGTACTTC. As protein: CASSQEEEQYF.

The V call is TRBV19, the J call TRBJ2-2, with D perhaps matching TRBD1 (5 bases). V gave up 9 bases and J gave up 15 bases, with 17 bases separating them. The germline CDR1 and CDR2 sequences are LNHDA and SQIVND (reference sequence). The CDR3 has 11 residues. In DNA form, the CDR3 reads TGTGCCAGCCTATATGGACATGTGGTGTTTTTT. It codes for CASLYGHVVFF.

V is TRBV5-4 and J is TRBJ2-3, with 16 bases aligning to TRBD2. Germline CDR1 reads SGHNT; CDR2 reads YYREEE (reference sequence). The CDR3 runs to 18 residues. V lost 3 bases, J lost 2 bases, and 6 bases stayed unmatched. For the CDR3, the DNA is TGTGCCAGCAGCTGGGAAGGGACTAGCGGGGGGGACACAGATACGCAGTATTTT. Its protein is CASSWEGTSGGDTDTQYF.

In its sample, this clonotype was seen a few times. The chain has TRBV20-1 and TRBJ2-3, with 7 bases lining up with TRBD2. The ends lost 5 bases at V and 0 bases at J; junction bases unmatched: 11. Looked up from germline, CDR1 is DFQATT and CDR2 is SNEGSKA (reference sequence). The CDR3 sequence is 16 residues long. CDR3 residues: CSALGGGIPSTDTQYF. For the CDR3, the DNA is TGCAGTGCTCTGGGGGGAGGGATCCCTAGCACAGATACGCAGTATTTT.

The chain links TRBV12-3 or TRBV12-4 to TRBJ2-7; possible D gene TRBD1, 6 bases. This CDR3 spans 13 amino acids. Trimming removed 6 bases at V and 3 bases at J, with 12 bases between. CDR3 protein: CASSTGHYYEQYF. In DNA, the CDR3 is TGTGCCAGCAGCACGGGACATTACTACGAGCAGTACTTC.

The V call is TRBV19, the J call TRBJ2-1; D perhaps matches TRBD2 (6 bases). Germline assignment: CDR1 LNHDA and CDR2 SQIVND (reference sequence). CDR3 length: 15 residues. V dropped 6 bases and J dropped 7 bases, with 19 bases sitting between them. CDR3 region: CASSPPGTHLNEQFF. Here the CDR3 DNA reads TGTGCCAGTAGCCCACCCGGGACTCACCTTAATGAGCAGTTCTTC.

This clonotype was seen a handful of times. The rearrangement uses TRBV20-1 and TRBJ1-4; D gene uncertain. Germline V lookup: CDR1 DFQATT, CDR2 SNEGSKA (reference sequence). With 0 bases removed from V and 0 bases from J, the gap between germline ends came to 11 bases. This CDR3 contains 16 residues. CDR3 protein: CSARDLEYSTNEKLFF. In DNA form, the CDR3 reads TGCAGTGCTAGAGATCTGGAGTACTCAACTAATGAAAAACTGTTTTTT.

This clonotype came up many times. This sequence joins TRBV2 and TRBJ2-7; TRBD1 aligns across 8 bases. Per germline, CDR1 SNHLY and CDR2 FYNNEI. The CDR3 consists of 15 residues. V lost 8 bases to trimming and J lost 3 bases; unmatched junction nucleotides: 12. The CDR3 is CASSSPRDRNYEQYF. CDR3 DNA: TGTGCCAGCTCAAGCCCTCGGGACAGGAACTACGAGCAGTACTTC.

This clonotype was counted between two and nine times. The gene calls are TRBV20-1 and TRBJ2-1, with D possibly TRBD1 on 5 matching bases. Germline V lookup: CDR1 DFQATT, CDR2 SNEGSKA (reference sequence). This CDR3 is 15 amino acids long. V shed 5 bases and J shed 3 bases, with 17 bases lying between them. DNA for the CDR3: TGCAGTGCTTTCATGACAGACGAAAACTACAATGAGCAGTTCTTC. Translated, it gives CSAFMTDENYNEQFF.

This clonotype was detected many times. The chain has TRBV5-5 and TRBJ1-6; possible D gene TRBD1, 5 bases. Trimming shortened V by 0 bases and J by 12 bases, and 13 bases separated the two germline ends. This CDR3 comprises 14 residues. Germline-derived CDR1 and CDR2 are SGHKS and YYEKEE (reference sequence). The CDR3 reads CASSLEQGEGPLHF. In DNA, the CDR3 is TGTGCCAGCAGCTTGGAGCAGGGAGAGGGACCCCTCCACTTT.

As concerns this clonotype: A much larger clone lies a single base off, so this may be a read error. The chain uses TRBV5-5 and TRBJ2-2, with TRBD1 as a possible D gene (6 bases). This CDR3 has 16 amino acids. The germline gives CDR1 SGHKS, CDR2 YYEKEE (reference sequence). DNA for the CDR3: TGTGCCAGCAGCTCGGGACACCAAAGGAACACCGGGGAGCTGGTTTTT. It yields the protein CASSSGHQRNTGELVF.

The rearrangement uses TRBV6-1 and TRBJ2-2, with a tentative D call TRBD2 (6 bases). Trimming took 7 bases from V and 2 from J, leaving 14 bases between them. The length of the CDR3 is 15 residues. Germline CDR1 and CDR2: MNHNS and SASEGT. The CDR3 here is CASTLAGQNTGELFF. The CDR3, as DNA: TGTGCCAGCACCTTGGCGGGGCAAAACACCGGGGAGCTGTTTTTT.

The chain recombines TRBV7-2 with TRBJ2-6, with D uncertain. Germline-derived CDR1 and CDR2 are SGHTA and FQGNSA. Trimming took off 1 base at V and 2 bases at J, with 9 bases between the two ends. There are 16 residues in the CDR3. CDR3 DNA: TGTGCCAGCAGCTTAGGGAGAGTGGCTGGGGCCAACGTCCTGACTTTC. Translating it yields CASSLGRVAGANVLTF. Drawing the rest from reference TRBV7-2 and TRBJ2-6, the complete variable domain is GAGVSQSPSNKVTEKGKDVELRCDPISGHTALYWYRQSLGQGLEFLIYFQGNSAPDKSGLPSDRFSAERTGGSVSTLTIQRTQQEDSAVYLCASSLGRVAGANVLTFGAGSRLTVL.

This clonotype occurred many times. This chain connects TRBV4-2 to TRBJ1-6; D ambiguous. From germline, CDR1 is LGHNA and CDR2 YNFKEQ. The length of the CDR3 is 15 residues. V was clipped by 0 bases and J by 7 bases, with 10 bases between them. The CDR3 region is CASSQDKTPNSPLHF. In DNA form, the CDR3 reads TGTGCCAGCAGCCAAGATAAGACACCGAATTCACCCCTCCACTTT.